Following are 14 T cell receptor beta chains from one sample sequenced in a study of vaccination and CD4 T cells after COVID-19. These receptors' targets are unknown. The treatment here: approximately nine-day PBMC culture with coronavirus spike peptide pools or control peptides (ViraFEST assay). The study sequenced cultured CD4+ T cell DNA using the Oncomine TCR Beta short-read assay. TCRdb re-called the PCR reads through MiXCR, storing one row per CDR3 protein. The table shows around 15,000 distinct CDR3 sequences, with under 70% occurring only once. The sample consisted of CD4+ T cells from blood, cultured in vitro. The receptors come from a human donor who had recovered from COVID-19.

This clonotype came up a few times. This rearrangement joins TRBV7-2 to TRBJ2-3; D is uncertain. This CDR3 region has 12 residues. Trimming pared 4 bases from V and 2 bases from J, leaving 4 bases between. Per germline, CDR1 SGHTA and CDR2 FQGNSA. The CDR3 here is CASSSYTDTQYF. As DNA, the CDR3 is TGTGCCAGCAGCTCCTACACAGATACGCAGTATTTT.

This chain joins TRBV21-1 and TRBJ1-3; TRBD1 is the table's D call and was not checked against the DNA. TRBV21-1 corresponds to a pseudogene. CDR3 length equals 17 residues. CDR3 region: CASSIGPGQGAGNTIYF. DNA for the CDR3: TGTGCCAGCAGCATCGGACCCGGACAGGGGGCTGGAAACACCATATATTTT.

This chain connects TRBV6-2 or TRBV6-3 to TRBJ1-1; D is possibly TRBD1 (5 bases). CDR1 is MNHEY, CDR2 SVGEGT, per germline. V was shortened by 5 bases and J by 3 bases, with 16 bases between the two germline ends. This CDR3 is 15 amino acids long. CDR3 sequence reads: CASSTAPRGYTEAFF. The CDR3 region has the DNA TGTGCCAGCAGTACAGCTCCAAGGGGCTACACTGAAGCTTTCTTT.

This rearrangement joins TRBV20-1 to TRBJ1-2, with D possibly TRBD1 on 5 matching bases. Germline V lookup: CDR1 DFQATT, CDR2 SNEGSKA (reference sequence). The CDR3 has 16 residues. Between the trimmed V and J ends, which lost 6 bases and 6 bases, there was a span of 26 bases. CDR3: CSAQTRDRRQSDGYTF. The CDR3 DNA sequence: TGCAGTGCCCAGACCCGTGACAGAAGACAGTCAGATGGCTACACCTTC.

CDR3 protein: CASSSDRTNTEAFF. The CDR3 DNA sequence: TGTGCCAGCAGCTCGGACAGGACGAACACTGAAGCTTTCTTT. The V call is TRBV11-1, the J call TRBJ1-1, with TRBD1 matching over 7 bases. V dropped 4 bases and J dropped 1; count of bases not matched to a gene: 3. Germline V lookup: CDR1 SGHAT, CDR2 FQDESV (reference sequence). The CDR3 covers 14 residues.

The chain links TRBV12-3 or TRBV12-4 to TRBJ2-5, with 8 bases fitting TRBD2. CDR3 length: 15 residues. Losses at the gene ends were 3 bases for V and 5 bases for J; bases not matched to a gene: 8. The CDR3 loop is CASSFSGGGLETQYF. In DNA, the CDR3 is TGTGCCAGCAGTTTTTCGGGGGGGGGTTTGGAGACCCAGTACTTC.

V gene TRBV19 combines with J gene TRBJ2-1, with 7 bases aligning to TRBD2. Germline V gives CDR1 LNHDA, CDR2 SQIVND (reference sequence). Losses at the gene ends were 4 bases for V and 4 bases for J; bases not matched to a gene: 7. The CDR3 consists of 15 residues. As DNA, the CDR3 is TGTGCCAGTAGTACTTGGGCTAGCGGTTACAATGAGCAGTTCTTC. Its protein is CASSTWASGYNEQFF. Looking up the rest from reference TRBV19 and TRBJ2-1 gives the full variable domain: DGGITQSPKYLFRKEGQNVTLSCEQNLNHDAMYWYRQDPGQGLRLIYYSQIVNDFQKGDIAEGYSVSREKKESFPLTVTSAQKNPTAFYLCASSTWASGYNEQFFGPGTRLTVL.

This chain connects TRBV7-8 to TRBJ2-3, with D perhaps TRBD2 (5 bases). Germline CDR1 and CDR2: SGHVS and FQNEAQ. Trimming took off 2 bases at V and 4 bases at J, with 16 bases between the two ends. There are 16 residues in the CDR3. The CDR3 reads CASSLPGDVRADTQYF. The DNA of the CDR3 is TGTGCCAGCAGCTTACCTGGTGATGTGAGGGCAGATACGCAGTATTTT. Together with reference TRBV7-8 and TRBJ2-3, the CDR3 gives the full variable domain: GAGVSQSPRYKVAKRGQDVALRCDPISGHVSLFWYQQALGQGPEFLTYFQNEAQLDKSGLPSDRFFAERPEGSVSTLKIQRTQQEDSAVYLCASSLPGDVRADTQYFGPGTRLTVL.

The genes are TRBV24-1 and TRBJ1-1, with a weak D call TRBD1 (5 bases). V lost 1 base and J 0 bases, leaving 17 bases between the germline ends. There are 18 residues in the CDR3. Germline loops: CDR1 KGHDR, CDR2 SFDVKD. The CDR3 here is CATSDFSDGAEMNTEAFF. The CDR3 nucleotides are TGTGCCACCAGTGATTTTTCTGATGGGGCAGAAATGAACACTGAAGCTTTCTTT.

CDR3 coding DNA: TGTGCCAGCAGCTTAGCGACAGGGTGGACTGAAGCTTTCTTT. Amino acids: CASSLATGWTEAFF. The rearrangement uses TRBV7-8 and TRBJ1-1; TRBD1 agrees at 7 bases. V was pared by 0 bases and J by 5 bases, with 3 bases of the junction left unmatched. The CDR3 sequence is 14 residues long. Germline V gives CDR1 SGHVS, CDR2 FQNEAQ. The whole variable domain, filled in from reference TRBV7-8 and TRBJ1-1, reads GAGVSQSPRYKVAKRGQDVALRCDPISGHVSLFWYQQALGQGPEFLTYFQNEAQLDKSGLPSDRFFAERPEGSVSTLKIQRTQQEDSAVYLCASSLATGWTEAFFGQGTRLTVV.

V and J are TRBV29-1 and TRBJ1-1, with 9 bases matching TRBD1. J gave up 1 base and V 4 bases, and 10 bases lay outside the gene matches. This CDR3 is built from 16 residues. CDR1 and CDR2 (germline): SQVTM, ANQGSEA. CDR3 sequence (DNA): TGCAGCGTTGCGCGGCCGGGACAGGGATGGAACACTGAAGCTTTCTTT. It specifies CSVARPGQGWNTEAFF. Full variable domain (rest looked up from reference TRBV29-1 and TRBJ1-1): SAVISQKPSRDICQRGTSLTIQCQVDSQVTMMFWYRQQPGQSLTLIATANQGSEATYESGFVIDKFPISRPNLTFSTLTVSNMSPEDSSIYLCSVARPGQGWNTEAFFGQGTRLTVV.

A few counts support this clonotype. This sequence joins TRBV6-2 or TRBV6-3 and TRBJ1-1; D may be TRBD1 (5 bases). The CDR3 has 15 amino acids. CDR1 and CDR2 (germline): MNHEY, SVGEGT. Trimming removed 4 bases from V and 6 bases from J, with 18 bases in between. CDR3 coding DNA: TGTGCCAGCAGTTCCCCGGGGGGAGGAATGTCTGAAGCTTTCTTT. It is translated as CASSSPGGGMSEAFF.

This clonotype has just a few counts. V and J are TRBV27 and TRBJ1-6; TRBD1 matches 8 bases. Germline CDR1 reads MNHEY; CDR2 reads SMNVEV (reference sequence). The CDR3 loop spans 19 amino acids. V shed 3 bases, J shed 0 bases, and the junction held 10 bases outside the gene matches. The CDR3 loop reads CASSFTGQGLYSYNSPLHF. The CDR3 bases are TGTGCCAGCAGTTTTACCGGACAGGGCCTATACTCCTATAATTCACCCCTCCACTTT.

This clonotype appeared a few times. The chain employs TRBV20-1 and TRBJ2-7, with TRBD2 matching 14 bases. CDR1 and CDR2 (germline): DFQATT, SNEGSKA (reference sequence). V shed 3 bases and J 7 bases; nucleotides not matched to a gene: 8. This CDR3 is 15 amino acids long. CDR3 amino acids: CSASGRTSGRKEQYF. CDR3 in DNA: TGCAGTGCTAGCGGCAGGACTAGCGGGAGGAAAGAGCAGTACTTC.